One and the same sample provided the 27 T cell receptor beta chains below, sequenced in a study of shared clonotypes between healthy human individuals (dated by TCRdb to 2019 to 2021). Receptor libraries were prepared by the immunoSEQ multiplex PCR assay. The source is immuneACCESS, and TCRdb retained only in-frame sequences with V and J called. Part of the clones is not carried over; for the studies checked, unresolved V genes explain less than half of this, and the remainder is unexplained. The sample table lists more than 450,000 clones, 75% to 85% of them with a count of one. The leading ten clones occupy over 10% of the sample. Specimen: PBMCs. The receptors here all came from a woman aged 40 to 50 in good health. Some clones in this sample may be carry-over from other donors' samples.

The chain has TRBV28 and TRBJ2-1; maybe TRBD2 (5 bases). Trimming took 2 bases from V and 9 from J, leaving 14 bases between them. The germline V gene has CDR1 MDHEN and CDR2 SYDVKM. The CDR3 consists of 14 residues. CDR3 in amino acids: CASSLIALDGEQFF. The CDR3 bases are TGTGCCAGCAGTTTAATTGCACTAGATGGTGAGCAGTTCTTC.

In this sample, this clone turned up a few times. The rearrangement links TRBV2 to TRBJ2-3, with unresolved D. Germline V gives CDR1 SNHLY, CDR2 FYNNEI. The CDR3 runs 15 residues. The germline V and J ends were trimmed by 2 bases and 2 bases, with 11 bases remaining between them. DNA for the CDR3: TGTGCCAGCAGTGAACGGGCAGGAACCACAGATACGCAGTATTTT. It is translated as CASSERAGTTDTQYF. Complete variable domain (other parts from reference TRBV2 and TRBJ2-3): EPEVTQTPSHQVTQMGQEVILRCVPISNHLYFYWYRQILGQKVEFLVSFYNNEISEKSEIFDDQFSVERPDGSNFTLKIRSTKLEDSAMYFCASSERAGTTDTQYFGPGTRLTVL.

This chain links TRBV5-1 with TRBJ2-5, with D unresolved. The CDR3 runs 14 residues. Germline loops: CDR1 SGHRS, CDR2 YFSETQ. Trimming took off 2 bases at V and 3 bases at J, with 11 bases between the two ends. CDR3 sequence: CASSLGPEEETQYF. The CDR3, as DNA: TGCGCCAGCAGCTTAGGGCCAGAAGAAGAGACCCAGTACTTC.

The gene calls are TRBV7-9 and TRBJ1-3; no clear D gene. Germline assignment: CDR1 SEHNR and CDR2 FQNEAQ (reference sequence). The CDR3 length is 15 residues. V was pared by 4 bases and J by 0 bases, with 10 bases between. CDR3 bases: TGTGCCAGCAGCTCCAGAGATTTCTCTGGAAACACCATATATTTT. Its translation: CASSSRDFSGNTIYF.

This clone was counted between two and nine times. The chain recombines TRBV9 with TRBJ1-4; no clear D gene. This CDR3 has 14 residues. CDR1 is SGDLS and CDR2 is YYNGEE in the germline V gene. The V and J ends lost 0 bases and 5 bases respectively, with 8 bases between them. The CDR3 DNA is TGTGCCAGCAGCGTAGGCCTGGCGAATGAAAAACTGTTTTTT. Translation gives CASSVGLANEKLFF. The variable domain in full, with the rest retrieved from reference TRBV9 and TRBJ1-4, is DSGVTQTPKHLITATGQRVTLRCSPRSGDLSVYWYQQSLDQGLQFLIQYYNGEERAKGNILERFSAQQFPDLHSELNLSSLELGDSALYFCASSVGLANEKLFFGSGTQLSVL.

A few counts support this clone. The chain is built from TRBV14 and TRBJ1-4, with D maybe TRBD1 (6 bases). The CDR3 runs 16 residues. CDR1 is SGHDN and CDR2 is FVKESK in the germline V gene. The V gene lost 4 bases and the J gene lost 5 bases, with 17 bases spanning the gap. The CDR3 bases are TGTGCCAGCAGCCGAGGGGGGAACCGGGGGAATGAAAAACTGTTTTTT. The encoded protein is CASSRGGNRGNEKLFF.

In this sample, this clone turned up once. The V call is TRBV10-3, the J call TRBJ2-7; 10 bases are a match to TRBD2. The CDR3 has 13 residues. Trimming at V came to 7 bases and at J to 5 bases, leaving 5 bases not matched to a gene. Germline V gene sequence: CDR1 ENHRY, CDR2 SYGVKD. The DNA for the CDR3 is TGTGCCATCAATAGCGGGAGGATTGACGAGCAGTACTTC. Translating gives CAINSGRIDEQYF.

This chain uses TRBV9 with TRBJ2-1, with TRBD2 matching 7 bases. Germline CDR1 SGDLS, CDR2 YYNGEE. The CDR3 covers 16 residues. Trimming cost V 3 bases and J 8 bases; bases outside gene matches: 14. CDR3: CASSGTSATTGDEQFF. CDR3 sequence (DNA): TGTGCCAGCAGCGGTACTAGCGCCACGACGGGGGATGAGCAGTTCTTC.

V usage is TRBV5-1 and J usage is TRBJ2-5; D perhaps matches TRBD1 (6 bases). The germline V and J ends were trimmed by 2 bases and 3 bases, with 14 bases remaining between them. The CDR3 length is 15 residues. The germline gives CDR1 SGHRS, CDR2 YFSETQ. The CDR3 region is CASSLSGTQEETQYF. CDR3 nucleotide sequence: TGCGCCAGCAGCTTATCCGGGACACAAGAAGAGACCCAGTACTTC.

V and J are TRBV28 and TRBJ1-4, with 7 bases fitting TRBD1. CDR1 and CDR2 (germline): MDHEN, SYDVKM. V was pared by 5 bases and J by 6 bases, with 12 bases of the junction left unmatched. The CDR3 extends over 16 amino acids. Written as DNA, the CDR3 is TGTGCCAGCAGTGACCCCGGAAGACAGGGAGATGAAAAACTGTTTTTT. Translation: CASSDPGRQGDEKLFF.

This clone was recorded once. This chain links TRBV4-2 with TRBJ2-5; D unclear. The J call may not be correct, given that the DNA end is closer to TRBJ2-7. The CDR3 sequence is 15 residues long. Germline loops: CDR1 LGHNA, CDR2 YNFKEQ. The CDR3 bases are TGTGCCAGCAGCCAAGATGTGACCACTTCCTACGAGCAGTACTTC. Its translation: CASSQDVTTSYEQYF.

V and J are TRBV27 and TRBJ2-3; a possible D gene is TRBD2 (6 bases). This CDR3 spans 15 amino acids. Germline CDR1 is MNHEY and CDR2 is SMNVEV (reference sequence). Trimming took 5 bases from V and 10 from J, leaving 22 bases between them. The CDR3: CASSPAGLPVSPQYF. DNA of the CDR3: TGTGCCAGCAGTCCCGCCGGACTACCCGTCTCTCCGCAGTATTTT.

The rearrangement uses TRBV18 and TRBJ2-5; tentative D call: TRBD2 (6 bases). The CDR3 sequence is 16 residues long. Trimming stripped 5 bases from V and 2 bases from J, with 18 bases between. Germline CDR1 and CDR2: KGHSH and LQKENI. CDR3 coding DNA: TGTGCCAGCTCATCGGGGACTCCCGGCGGACAAGAGACCCAGTACTTC. As protein: CASSSGTPGGQETQYF. The full variable domain, with the rest looked up from reference TRBV18 and TRBJ2-5, is NAGVMQNPRHLVRRRGQEARLRCSPMKGHSHVYWYRQLPEEGLKFMVYLQKENIIDESGMPKERFSAEFPKEGPSILRIQQVVRGDSAAYFCASSSGTPGGQETQYFGPGTRLLVL.

The V and J genes are TRBV4-2 and TRBJ2-7; 8 nucleotides agree with TRBD1. Trimming cost V 1 base and J 6 bases; bases outside gene matches: 8. This CDR3 comprises 15 residues. Germline CDR1 is LGHNA and CDR2 is YNFKEQ. As DNA, the CDR3 is TGTGCCAGCAGCCAAGGCCGGGACAGGACGTCCGAGCAGTACTTC. Amino acid sequence: CASSQGRDRTSEQYF.

The rearrangement uses TRBV2 and TRBJ1-1, with 9 bases identical to TRBD1. Unmatched junction bases numbered 6, after V lost 6 bases and J lost 4 bases. Germline V gene lookup returns CDR1 SNHLY and CDR2 FYNNEI. The CDR3 runs 14 residues. CDR3 region: CASSGDRAITEAFF. CDR3 coding DNA: TGTGCCAGCAGCGGGGACAGGGCGATCACTGAAGCTTTCTTT.

The CDR3 reads CASSRQGAGDTQYF. The CDR3 region has the DNA TGTGCCAGCAGTCGCCAGGGGGCGGGAGATACGCAGTATTTT. The V and J genes are TRBV27 and TRBJ2-3; 8 bases align to TRBD1. The CDR3 totals 14 residues. The germline V gene encodes CDR1 MNHEY and CDR2 SMNVEV (reference sequence). V was clipped by 5 bases and J by 5 bases; unmatched bases: 6.

This clone was recorded a few times. The chain joins TRBV12-5 to TRBJ2-2; TRBD1 or TRBD2 may be the D gene (5 bases each). The CDR3 runs 13 residues. Germline CDR1 reads LGHNT; CDR2 reads FRNRAP. V was shortened by 6 bases and J by 7 bases, with 12 bases between the two germline ends. CDR3 DNA sequence: TGTGCTAGTGGCTGGGGGTTTGGCGGGGAGCTGTTTTTT. Its translation is CASGWGFGGELFF. Full variable domain (remainder filled in from reference TRBV12-5 and TRBJ2-2): DARVTQTPRHKVTEMGQEVTMRCQPILGHNTVFWYRQTMMQGLELLAYFRNRAPLDDSGMPKDRFSAEMPDATLATLKIQPSEPRDSAVYFCASGWGFGGELFFGEGSRLTVL.

V usage is TRBV19 and J usage is TRBJ2-7; 8 bases map to TRBD1. The CDR3 has 14 amino acids. Per germline, CDR1 LNHDA and CDR2 SQIVND (reference sequence). Unmatched junction bases numbered 4, after V lost 4 bases and J lost 2 bases. The CDR3 loop is CASSTRTGTYEQYF. The CDR3 bases are TGTGCCAGTAGTACAAGGACAGGGACCTACGAGCAGTACTTC.

This sequence joins TRBV9 and TRBJ2-5, with D possibly TRBD1 on 6 matching bases. This CDR3 is built from 16 residues. Trimming stripped 0 bases from V and 2 bases from J, with 14 bases between. CDR1 is SGDLS, CDR2 YYNGEE, per germline. Written as DNA, the CDR3 is TGTGCCAGCAGCGTAGAGTTACGGCAGGGGCAAGAGACCCAGTACTTC. Encoded protein: CASSVELRQGQETQYF.

The V call is TRBV13, the J call TRBJ2-5; 10 nucleotides match TRBD1. This CDR3 is built from 14 residues. Trimming cost V 4 bases and J 11 bases; bases outside gene matches: 10. CDR1 is PRHDT, CDR2 FYEKMQ, per germline (reference sequence). The CDR3 DNA reads as TGTGCCAGCAGCTCCCGACAGGGGGCGGATGAGCAGTACTTC. As protein: CASSSRQGADEQYF.

V and J are TRBV25-1 and TRBJ1-2, with D uncertain. This CDR3 is 14 amino acids long. The V end lost 2 bases, the J end lost 7 bases, and 14 bases lay between the germline ends. Germline V gene lookup returns CDR1 MGHDK and CDR2 SYGVNS. In nucleotides, the CDR3 is TGTGCCAGCAGTGAAGGGCTAACTATGCGTGGCTACACCTTC. It encodes CASSEGLTMRGYTF.

This clone was seen more than once but under ten times. The sample contains more than one DNA sequence encoding this CDR3. The chain employs TRBV18 and TRBJ2-7; 7 bases are shared with TRBD1. The trim removed 3 bases at V and 4 bases at J, leaving 0 bases unmatched. Germline CDR1 is KGHSH and CDR2 is LQKENI. The CDR3 consists of 12 residues. CDR3 in amino acids: CASSPTGYEQYF. The CDR3 DNA sequence: TGTGCCAGCTCACCGACAGGGTACGAGCAGTACTTC. Based on the CDR3 plus reference TRBV18 and TRBJ2-7, the full variable domain is NAGVMQNPRHLVRRRGQEARLRCSPMKGHSHVYWYRQLPEEGLKFMVYLQKENIIDESGMPKERFSAEFPKEGPSILRIQQVVRGDSAAYFCASSPTGYEQYFGPGTRLTVT.

This clone has more than one count but fewer than ten. The chain links TRBV9 to TRBJ1-1, with a tentative D call TRBD1 (5 bases). Trimming removed 0 bases from V and 4 bases from J, with 10 bases in between. CDR1 SGDLS and CDR2 YYNGEE come from the germline V gene. The CDR3 contains 14 residues. The CDR3 nucleotides read TGTGCCAGCAGCGTAGCTGGGACTGGCACTGAAGCTTTCTTT. Its translation is CASSVAGTGTEAFF.

This chain connects TRBV19 to TRBJ2-7, with D possibly TRBD2 on 7 matching bases. Trimming left V 4 bases short and J 6 bases short, with 19 bases between. This CDR3 region has 15 residues. The germline V gene has CDR1 LNHDA and CDR2 SQIVND (reference sequence). The CDR3 region is CASSTVGGASGEQYF. The DNA of the CDR3 is TGTGCCAGTAGTACCGTTGGGGGGGCTTCGGGCGAGCAGTACTTC.

The chain uses TRBV18 and TRBJ2-3; tentatively, D is TRBD1 or TRBD2 (5 bases each). V lost 2 bases, J lost 2 bases, and 11 bases lay in between. The CDR3 has 15 amino acids. Per the germline V gene, CDR1 is KGHSH and CDR2 is LQKENI. CDR3 nucleotide sequence: TGTGCCAGCTCACCAACCGGGACGATCACAGATACGCAGTATTTT. It specifies CASSPTGTITDTQYF.

This clone has a count of ten or more. This sample includes further DNA sequences coding for the same CDR3. The CDR3: CASSTTHRVRNTEAFF. DNA of the CDR3: TGTGCCAGCAGCACAACCCACAGGGTTAGGAACACTGAAGCTTTCTTT. The chain joins TRBV5-6 to TRBJ1-1; the D gene is possibly TRBD1 (6 bases). The germline gives CDR1 SGHDT, CDR2 YYEEEE. Between the trimmed V and J ends, which lost 4 bases and 1 base, there was a span of 17 bases. The CDR3 runs to 16 residues.

The table lists this clone with a count of one. V is TRBV9 and J is TRBJ2-7, with 10 nucleotides matching TRBD2. The length of the CDR3 is 15 residues. V shed 4 bases and J 2 bases; nucleotides not matched to a gene: 6. Germline CDR1 reads SGDLS; CDR2 reads YYNGEE. The CDR3 loop is CASSSGLADTYEQYF. In DNA, the CDR3 is TGTGCCAGCAGCTCAGGACTAGCGGACACCTACGAGCAGTACTTC.